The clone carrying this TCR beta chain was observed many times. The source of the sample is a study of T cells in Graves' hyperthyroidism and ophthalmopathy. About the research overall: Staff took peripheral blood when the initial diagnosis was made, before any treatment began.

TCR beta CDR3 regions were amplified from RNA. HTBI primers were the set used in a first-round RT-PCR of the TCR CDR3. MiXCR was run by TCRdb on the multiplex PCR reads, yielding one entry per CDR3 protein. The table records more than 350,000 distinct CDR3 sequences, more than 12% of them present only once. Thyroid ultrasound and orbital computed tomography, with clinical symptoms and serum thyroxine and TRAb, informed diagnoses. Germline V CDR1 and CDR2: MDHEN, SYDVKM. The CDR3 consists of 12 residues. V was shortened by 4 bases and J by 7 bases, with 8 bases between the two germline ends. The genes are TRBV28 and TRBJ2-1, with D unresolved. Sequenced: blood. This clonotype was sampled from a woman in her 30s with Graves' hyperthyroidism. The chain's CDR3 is CASSWTENEQFF. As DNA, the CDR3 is TGTGCCAGCAGTTGGACGGAAAATGAGCAGTTCTTC.